These 25 T cell receptor beta chains were all obtained from the same sample, sequenced in a study of shared clonotypes between healthy human individuals. Sequencing was performed with immunoSEQ multiplex PCR; in TCRdb, only in-frame clones are kept and a portion is missing. The sample holds about 480,000 clones; approximately 85% are singletons and the top ten take over 10%. The specimen was PBMCs. These TCRs come from a woman aged 40 to 50 in good health. Some clones in this sample may be carry-over from other donors' samples.

The genes are TRBV2 and TRBJ2-1; 7 bases map to TRBD1. Germline CDR1 and CDR2: SNHLY and FYNNEI. This CDR3 spans 14 amino acids. The V gene end was trimmed by 5 bases and the J gene end by 9 bases; junction bases not matched to a gene: 10. The CDR3 DNA reads TGTGCCAGCAGTCCTAACCCAGGGGGAACTGAGCAGTTCTTC. This translates into CASSPNPGGTEQFF.

The chain links TRBV19 to TRBJ2-2, with TRBD2 matching over 9 bases. J lost 6 bases, V lost 5 bases, and 7 bases had no gene match. Germline values: CDR1 LNHDA, CDR2 SQIVND (reference sequence). This CDR3 is 15 amino acids long. In nucleotides, the CDR3 is TGTGCCAGTAGTGTCCAGCGGGAGGTTGCCGGGGAGCTGTTTTTT. Protein sequence: CASSVQREVAGELFF.

As to this clone: This sequence may be a read error, since a much larger clone differs from it by one base. This CDR3 is also generated by other DNA sequences in the sample. The J gene is TRBJ2-1, the V gene TRBV2; D gene unclear. V lost 6 bases and J lost 7, with 7 bases in between. Germline-derived CDR1 and CDR2 are SNHLY and FYNNEI. This CDR3 has 11 amino acids. The DNA of the CDR3 is TGTGCCAGCAGGGCGTCGAATGAGCAGTTCTTC. Amino acid sequence: CASRASNEQFF.

The rearrangement links TRBV19 to TRBJ2-7; 8 bases are shared with TRBD2. Trimming took 4 bases from V and 6 from J; bases not matched to a gene: 8. Per the germline V gene, CDR1 is LNHDA and CDR2 is SQIVND (reference sequence). CDR3 length: 14 amino acids. CDR3 residues: CASSRAPGGGEQYF. The CDR3 nucleotides are TGTGCCAGTAGTAGGGCTCCGGGAGGGGGCGAGCAGTACTTC.

The V and J genes are TRBV2 and TRBJ2-1; perhaps TRBD1 as D (6 bases). The CDR3 is made up of 12 amino acids. Germline V CDR1 and CDR2: SNHLY, FYNNEI. CDR3 amino acids: CAPGTGNNEQFF. The CDR3 bases are TGTGCACCAGGCACAGGGAACAATGAGCAGTTCTTC. The whole variable domain, remainder taken from reference TRBV2 and TRBJ2-1, is EPEVTQTPSHQVTQMGQEVILRCVPISNHLYFYWYRQILGQKVEFLVSFYNNEISEKSEIFDDQFSVERPDGSNFTLKIRSTKLEDSAMYFCAPGTGNNEQFFGPGTRLTVL.

This chain joins TRBV10-2 and TRBJ2-5; no firm D call. The germline V gene encodes CDR1 WSHSY and CDR2 SAAADI. The CDR3 is 12 amino acids. V was pared by 0 bases and J by 5 bases, with 4 bases between. CDR3 amino acids: CASSESGETQYF. For the CDR3, the DNA is TGCGCCAGCAGTGAGTCGGGGGAGACCCAGTACTTC.

The chain couples TRBV14 to TRBJ1-2; 11 bases map to TRBD1. Germline loops: CDR1 SGHDN, CDR2 FVKESK. The length of the CDR3 is 13 residues. With 6 bases clipped from V and 7 bases from J, the junction kept 4 bases outside the gene matches. CDR3 DNA: TGTGCCAGCAGTTCGGGACAGGGGGTTGGCTACACCTTC. This encodes CASSSGQGVGYTF.

The V gene is TRBV5-4, the J gene TRBJ1-3, with D possibly being TRBD1 (6 bases). CDR1 and CDR2 from the germline V gene are SGHNT and YYREEE (reference sequence). This CDR3 has 15 residues. Trimming took off 3 bases at V and 0 bases at J, with 10 bases between the two ends. The CDR3 DNA is TGTGCCAGCAGCTCGAGGACAGACTCTGGAAACACCATATATTTT. Its protein product is CASSSRTDSGNTIYF.

The chain links TRBV28 to TRBJ2-5; D might be TRBD1 or TRBD2, each matching 5 bases. Trimming cost V 10 bases and J 5 bases, with 14 bases left between them. CDR3 length: 12 residues. CDR1 MDHEN and CDR2 SYDVKM come from the germline V gene. CDR3 DNA sequence: TGTGCCACCTCGAGGGGTTGGGAGACCCAGTACTTC. As protein: CATSRGWETQYF.

In regard to this clone: This sample includes further DNA sequences coding for the same CDR3. The chain carries TRBV5-1 and TRBJ2-5; D not resolved. Per the germline V gene, CDR1 is SGHRS and CDR2 is YFSETQ. V was cut by 0 bases and J by 3 bases, with 6 bases left in between. CDR3 size: 13 residues. CDR3 nucleotides: TGCGCCAGCAGCTTGGCCGCCGAAGAGACCCAGTACTTC. It translates to CASSLAAEETQYF. Full variable domain (missing parts from reference TRBV5-1 and TRBJ2-5): KAGVTQTPRYLIKTRGQQVTLSCSPISGHRSVSWYQQTPGQGLQFLFEYFSETQRNKGNFPGRFSGRQFSNSRSEMNVSTLELGDSALYLCASSLAAEETQYFGPGTRLLVL.

The chain couples TRBV29-1 to TRBJ2-5, with 8 bases matching TRBD2. Germline V gene lookup returns CDR1 SQVTM and CDR2 ANQGSEA. CDR3 length equals 15 residues. The J segment lost 5 bases and the V segment lost 4 bases, leaving 12 bases of the junction unmatched. CDR3 loop: CSVGGGAAGVETQYF. As DNA, the CDR3 is TGCAGCGTTGGTGGAGGGGCAGCGGGAGTGGAGACCCAGTACTTC.

The chain has TRBV7-3 and TRBJ2-1; D is undetermined. The CDR3 contains 16 residues. V gave up 1 base and J gave up 4 bases, with 14 bases separating them. Germline CDR1 is SGHTA and CDR2 is FQGTGA. The CDR3 loop reads CASSLNSAVAYNEQFF. The DNA for the CDR3 is TGTGCCAGCAGCTTAAATTCGGCGGTGGCTTACAATGAGCAGTTCTTC.

This clone was picked up many times. This chain joins TRBV7-2 and TRBJ2-5; D might be TRBD1 (5 bases). This CDR3 comprises 15 residues. Germline CDR1 reads SGHTA; CDR2 reads FQGNSA. Trimming shortened V by 0 bases and J by 2 bases, and 10 bases separated the two germline ends. The CDR3 here is CASSLAGRTQETQYF. In nucleotides, the CDR3 is TGTGCCAGCAGCTTAGCAGGCAGGACACAAGAGACCCAGTACTTC.

This clone was seen a single time. The V call is TRBV5-1, the J call TRBJ2-7; 9 positions agree with TRBD2. Germline CDR1 reads SGHRS; CDR2 reads YFSETQ. The CDR3 consists of 16 residues. The trim removed 2 bases at V and 2 bases at J, leaving 8 bases unmatched. The CDR3 loop reads CASSFSGSLYTYEQYF. CDR3 coding DNA: TGCGCCAGCAGCTTTAGCGGGAGCTTATACACCTACGAGCAGTACTTC. The whole variable domain, remainder taken from reference TRBV5-1 and TRBJ2-7, is KAGVTQTPRYLIKTRGQQVTLSCSPISGHRSVSWYQQTPGQGLQFLFEYFSETQRNKGNFPGRFSGRQFSNSRSEMNVSTLELGDSALYLCASSFSGSLYTYEQYFGPGTRLTVT.

This chain connects TRBV28 to TRBJ2-3, with TRBD2 matching 7 bases. This CDR3 comprises 14 residues. Germline V lookup: CDR1 MDHEN, CDR2 SYDVKM. V shed 6 bases and J 1 base; nucleotides not matched to a gene: 4. The CDR3 here is CASSGRGGTDTQYF. The CDR3 nucleotides read TGTGCCAGCAGCGGCCGGGGGGGCACAGATACGCAGTATTTT. Based on the CDR3 plus reference TRBV28 and TRBJ2-3, the full variable domain is DVKVTQSSRYLVKRTGEKVFLECVQDMDHENMFWYRQDPGLGLRLIYFSYDVKMKEKGDIPEGYSVSREKKERFSLILESASTNQTSMYLCASSGRGGTDTQYFGPGTRLTVL.

This clone has only one observation. The V gene is TRBV2, the J gene TRBJ2-7; 12 nucleotides agree with TRBD2. Losses at the gene ends were 6 bases for V and 3 bases for J; bases not matched to a gene: 6. Germline V gene data show CDR1 as SNHLY and CDR2 as FYNNEI. The CDR3 runs to 15 residues. CDR3 sequence reads: CASSRLAGEGYEQYF. The DNA of the CDR3 is TGTGCCAGCAGCCGACTAGCGGGAGAGGGCTACGAGCAGTACTTC.

The CDR3 region has the DNA TGTGCCAGCAGCTTGGCGTATCAGGCCGGGGCCAACGTCCTGACTTTC. Translation: CASSLAYQAGANVLTF. The rearrangement joins TRBV5-4 to TRBJ2-6; the D is unclear. This CDR3 has 16 amino acids. V gave up 0 bases and J gave up 4 bases, with 11 bases separating them. Germline CDR1 is SGHNT and CDR2 is YYREEE (reference sequence).

V usage is TRBV6-6 and J usage is TRBJ1-5; possibly TRBD1 for D (6 bases). The germline CDR1 and CDR2 sequences are MNHNY and SVGAGI (reference sequence). This CDR3 contains 14 residues. V was trimmed by 11 bases and J by 4 bases, leaving 18 bases between them. The CDR3 protein is CACRGQTENQPQHF. The CDR3 DNA is TGTGCCTGTCGGGGACAAACGGAAAATCAGCCCCAGCATTTT.

Here the CDR3 DNA reads TGTGCCAGCAGCTTAGATTGGTCCTACGAGCAGTACTTC. Its translation is CASSLDWSYEQYF. The chain employs TRBV11-2 and TRBJ2-7, with D unclear. Trimming took off 0 bases at V and 1 base at J, with 4 bases between the two ends. CDR1 SGHAT and CDR2 FQNNGV come from the germline V gene. The CDR3 contains 13 residues.

Only a few counts were recorded for this clone. This chain joins TRBV5-1 and TRBJ2-3; no reliable D call. Germline loops: CDR1 SGHRS, CDR2 YFSETQ. This CDR3 has 15 amino acids. V lost 0 bases and J 0 bases, leaving 8 bases between the germline ends. The CDR3 spells CASSLVGVSTDTQYF. The CDR3 bases are TGCGCCAGCAGCTTGGTTGGCGTGAGCACAGATACGCAGTATTTT.

The V and J genes are TRBV7-7 and TRBJ2-1; 8 nucleotides line up with TRBD1. Germline V gene data show CDR1 as SSHAT and CDR2 as FNYEAQ (reference sequence). This CDR3 is built from 15 residues. J gave up 8 bases and V 2 bases, and 8 bases lay outside the gene matches. CDR3: CASSLMTGAVDEQFF. The DNA for the CDR3 is TGTGCCAGCAGCTTAATGACAGGGGCCGTCGATGAGCAGTTCTTC.

The V and J genes are TRBV30 and TRBJ1-3; the D is unclear. The V and J ends lost 4 bases and 0 bases respectively, with 7 bases between them. The CDR3 loop spans 13 amino acids. In germline, CDR1 is GTSNPN, CDR2 SVGIG (reference sequence). Here the CDR3 DNA reads TGTGCCTGGACTCCTAACTCTGGAAACACCATATATTTT. Translating it yields CAWTPNSGNTIYF.

The chain uses TRBV5-1 and TRBJ1-3; D is unresolved. Germline V lookup: CDR1 SGHRS, CDR2 YFSETQ. The V gene lost 0 bases and the J gene lost 0 bases, with 7 bases spanning the gap. The CDR3 consists of 15 residues. The CDR3 loop is CASSLAATSGNTIYF. Written as DNA, the CDR3 is TGCGCCAGCAGCTTGGCGGCGACCTCTGGAAACACCATATATTTT.

This clone was detected a few times. The chain links TRBV29-1 to TRBJ2-7; 12 bases match TRBD2. The CDR3 totals 13 residues. V lost 4 bases and J lost 4; bases outside the gene matches: 2. The germline CDR1 and CDR2 sequences are SQVTM and ANQGSEA. CDR3: CSVATSGSYEQYF. The DNA of the CDR3 is TGCAGCGTTGCGACTAGCGGGAGTTACGAGCAGTACTTC.

This clone was detected only once. The chain recombines TRBV7-9 with TRBJ2-7; D assignment may be TRBD1 or TRBD2 (5 bases each). CDR1 is SEHNR, CDR2 FQNEAQ, per germline (reference sequence). The CDR3 spans 13 residues. V was shortened by 5 bases and J by 6 bases, with 14 bases between the two germline ends. CDR3 amino acids: CASSPRGTPEQYF. The CDR3 bases are TGTGCCAGCAGCCCTCGAGGGACCCCCGAGCAGTACTTC.